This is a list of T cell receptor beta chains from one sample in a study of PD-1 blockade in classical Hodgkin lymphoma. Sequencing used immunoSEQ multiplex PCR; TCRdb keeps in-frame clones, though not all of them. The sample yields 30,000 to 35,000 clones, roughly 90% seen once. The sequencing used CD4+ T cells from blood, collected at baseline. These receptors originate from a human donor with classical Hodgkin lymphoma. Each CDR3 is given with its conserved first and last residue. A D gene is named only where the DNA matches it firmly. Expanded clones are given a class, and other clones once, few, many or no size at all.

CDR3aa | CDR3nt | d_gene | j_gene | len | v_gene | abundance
CASSESLYQPQHF | TGCGCCAGCAGTGAGTCACTCTATCAGCCCCAGCATTTT | - | TRBJ1-5 | 13 | TRBV10-1 | once
CASSFEFGLAANTGELFF | TGTGCCAGCAGCTTCGAGTTCGGACTAGCGGCGAACACCGGGGAGCTGTTTTTT | TRBD2 | TRBJ2-2 | 18 | TRBV7-9 | -
CASSPLGLSNGGEQYF | TGTGCCAGCTCACCACTAGGACTCTCCAACGGGGGCGAGCAGTACTTC | - | TRBJ2-7 | 16 | TRBV18 | -
CASSESTSGLNEQFF | TGCGCCAGCAGTGAGTCGACTAGCGGACTCAATGAGCAGTTCTTC | TRBD2 | TRBJ2-1 | 15 | TRBV10-1 | -
CASSAWGAGAPYEQYF | TGTGCCAGCAGTGCTTGGGGGGCAGGGGCCCCCTACGAGCAGTACTTC | - | TRBJ2-7 | 16 | TRBV27 | -
CASSSNRGLGYTF | TGCGCCAGCAGTTCTAACAGGGGGCTTGGCTACACCTTC | TRBD1 | TRBJ1-2 | 13 | TRBV5-1 | -
CATSYGLAGGDEQFF | TGTGCCACCAGCTACGGACTAGCGGGAGGCGATGAGCAGTTCTTC | TRBD2 | TRBJ2-1 | 15 | TRBV15 | -
CASSARQGSTTGELFF | TGTGCCAGCAGCGCTCGACAGGGTTCGACCACCGGGGAGCTGTTTTTT | TRBD1 | TRBJ2-2 | 16 | TRBV7-3 | few
CASSQSVKLGNQPQHF | TGTGCCAGCAGCCAATCGGTGAAACTGGGCAATCAGCCCCAGCATTTT | - | TRBJ1-5 | 16 | TRBV5-8 | -
CASSSRSLVGGSYNEQFF | TGTGCCAGCAGCTCTCGCTCATTGGTGGGCGGGAGTTACAATGAGCAGTTCTTC | TRBD2 | TRBJ2-1 | 18 | TRBV9 | -
CASSQQGSRVF | TGCGCCAGCAGCCAACAGGGGAGTAGGGTCTTT | - | TRBJ1-1 | 11 | TRBV4-1 | few
CASSLPPRGPSSYEQYF | TGTGCCAGCAGCTTACCGCCGCGGGGGCCCAGCTCCTACGAGCAGTACTTC | - | TRBJ2-7 | 17 | TRBV7-9 | -
CASSTDSEKGVYNEQFF | TGTGCCAGCAGTACCGACTCAGAAAAGGGGGTTTACAATGAGCAGTTCTTC | - | TRBJ2-1 | 17 | TRBV27 | -
CASSTGLAGGTRGTDTQYF | TGCGCCAGCAGCACCGGACTAGCGGGAGGCACTAGAGGGACAGATACGCAGTATTTT | TRBD2 | TRBJ2-3 | 19 | TRBV5-1 | -
CASSRDNVNTIYF | TGTGCCAGCAGCCGGGACAATGTGAACACCATATATTTT | - | TRBJ1-3 | 13 | TRBV11-1 | -
CASTEGQGRDTQYF | TGTGCCAGCACCGAAGGACAGGGGAGGGATACGCAGTATTTT | TRBD1 | TRBJ2-3 | 14 | TRBV5-4 | -
CSVGIEQFF | TGCAGCGTTGGCATAGAGCAGTTCTTC | - | TRBJ2-1 | 9 | TRBV29-1 | once
CASSLGLAGGPADTQYF | TGCGCCAGCAGCTTGGGGTTGGCGGGAGGGCCCGCAGATACGCAGTATTTT | TRBD2 | TRBJ2-3 | 17 | TRBV5-1 | -